The 25 T cell receptor beta chains below come from one sample, sequenced in a study of Ad26.COV2.S vaccination and SARS-CoV-2 variants. Profiled with immunoSEQ multiplex PCR; TCRdb holds only in-frame clones, not every one. This sample has a few hundred thousand clones; 90% occur once, and the top ten carry around 5.5%. Regarding treatment: 15 to 20 received Ad26.COV2.S at low or high dose, single or two shots; 5 received placebo; per-sample allocation not given. Each sample was drawn 63 days after the first injection (of vaccine or placebo). The sequences come from peripheral blood, collected in a trial of Ad26.COV2.S vaccine versus placebo. The receptors stem from a person between 18 and 59 years old who received the Ad26.COV2.S COVID-19 vaccine or a placebo.

This sequence joins TRBV19 and TRBJ2-7; the match to TRBD2 covers 9 bases. Germline V gives CDR1 LNHDA, CDR2 SQIVND (reference sequence). This CDR3 comprises 15 residues. The trim removed 4 bases at V and 0 bases at J, leaving 4 bases unmatched. The CDR3 region is CASSSGGAGSYEQYF. DNA of the CDR3: TGTGCCAGTAGTAGCGGGGGGGCCGGCTCCTACGAGCAGTACTTC.

As DNA, the CDR3 is TGTGCCAGTAGTATAGATCGGGACCCAAGACGCACTGAAGCTTTCTTT. Its translation is CASSIDRDPRRTEAFF. The V gene is TRBV19, the J gene TRBJ1-1; D is possibly TRBD1 (5 bases). The ends were cut back, 0 bases at V and 4 bases at J, with 15 bases in the middle. CDR3 length: 16 residues. Germline CDR1 and CDR2: LNHDA and SQIVND (reference sequence).

The J gene is TRBJ2-7, the V gene TRBV6-6; D is possibly TRBD1 (6 bases). V shed 2 bases and J shed 2 bases, with 7 bases lying between them. This CDR3 is 13 amino acids long. Germline-derived CDR1 and CDR2 are MNHNY and SVGAGI (reference sequence). CDR3 amino acids: CASSYGQPYEQYF. CDR3 DNA sequence: TGTGCCAGCAGTTACGGACAGCCCTACGAGCAGTACTTC.

The V gene is TRBV15, the J gene TRBJ1-2; 9 nucleotides match TRBD1. V dropped 3 bases and J dropped 4; count of bases not matched to a gene: 6. Looked up from germline, CDR1 is LNHNV and CDR2 is YYDKDF (reference sequence). CDR3 length equals 15 residues. CDR3 residues: CATSRTTGGAYGYTF. The CDR3 coding sequence is TGTGCCACCAGCAGGACTACAGGGGGCGCCTATGGCTACACCTTC.

V and J are TRBV10-1 and TRBJ2-2; D is unresolved. From germline, CDR1 is WNHNN and CDR2 SYGVQD (reference sequence). This CDR3 contains 13 residues. The V gene lost 2 bases and the J gene lost 4 bases, with 5 bases spanning the gap. The CDR3 protein is CASSERATGELFF. The CDR3, as DNA: TGCGCCAGCAGTGAGCGAGCCACCGGGGAGCTGTTTTTT.

The V and J genes are TRBV6-5 and TRBJ1-3; D call uncertain. Germline assignment: CDR1 MNHEY and CDR2 SVGAGI. Trimming left V 6 bases short and J 0 bases short, with 6 bases between. The CDR3 is 13 amino acids. The CDR3 protein is CASRPFSGNTIYF. CDR3 nucleotide sequence: TGTGCCAGCAGGCCATTCTCTGGAAACACCATATATTTT.

The genes are TRBV11-3 and TRBJ2-1, with a possible D match to TRBD2 (5 bases). Germline V gene data show CDR1 as SGHNT and CDR2 as YENEEA. CDR3 size: 13 residues. V was pared by 5 bases and J by 8 bases, with 13 bases between. The DNA for the CDR3 is TGTGCCAGCAGCCGGCGACTACGGGATGAGCAGTTCTTC. Its translation is CASSRRLRDEQFF.

The V call is TRBV7-2, the J call TRBJ2-3; D is uncertain. With 3 bases removed from V and 3 bases from J, the gap between germline ends came to 16 bases. The CDR3 is 16 amino acids. Germline V gene lookup returns CDR1 SGHTA and CDR2 FQGNSA. CDR3 amino acids: CASSFSIARRTDTQYF. Here the CDR3 DNA reads TGTGCCAGCAGCTTCAGTATAGCCCGTAGAACAGATACGCAGTATTTT.

The J gene is TRBJ2-5, the V gene TRBV25-1, with D possibly matching TRBD1 (6 bases). The length of the CDR3 is 12 residues. V was shortened by 3 bases and J by 5 bases, with 7 bases between the two germline ends. Germline loops: CDR1 MGHDK, CDR2 SYGVNS. The CDR3 protein is CASSEDSETQYF. The CDR3 DNA follows: TGTGCCAGCAGTGAGGACAGTGAGACCCAGTACTTC.

This clone was observed a few times. The J gene is TRBJ1-1, the V gene TRBV3-1 (or the pseudogene TRBV3-2); D gene ambiguous. The CDR3 consists of 12 residues. Between the trimmed V and J ends, which lost 0 bases and 4 bases, there was a span of 3 bases. Per the germline V gene, CDR1 is LGHDT and CDR2 is YNNKEL (reference sequence). The CDR3 sequence is CASSQETTEAFF. For the CDR3, the DNA is TGTGCCAGCAGCCAAGAGACCACTGAAGCTTTCTTT.

The V call is TRBV19, the J call TRBJ2-1, with D perhaps TRBD2 (6 bases). The CDR3 totals 16 residues. The V gene lost 3 bases and the J gene lost 3 bases, with 15 bases spanning the gap. The germline V gene encodes CDR1 LNHDA and CDR2 SQIVND (reference sequence). DNA for the CDR3: TGTGCCAGTAGTATGGTGGGAGGAGGCGGCTACAATGAGCAGTTCTTC. Residues: CASSMVGGGGYNEQFF.

The CDR3 spells CATSPDGRTNEKLFF. The CDR3 DNA sequence: TGTGCCACCAGCCCGGACGGCCGAACTAATGAAAAACTGTTTTTT. V and J are TRBV15 and TRBJ1-4; no clear D gene. Germline V gives CDR1 LNHNV, CDR2 YYDKDF (reference sequence). Trimming took 5 bases from V and 1 from J, leaving 11 bases between them. CDR3 length: 15 residues.

This sequence joins TRBV6-5 and TRBJ1-2; 7 bases align to TRBD1. The CDR3 has 14 amino acids. After removal of 4 bases from V and 1 base from J, the junction contained 3 bases not matched to a gene. In germline, CDR1 is MNHEY, CDR2 SVGAGI. The CDR3 sequence: CASSFPGGNYGYTF. The CDR3 bases are TGTGCCAGCAGTTTTCCAGGGGGTAACTATGGCTACACCTTC.

The V gene is TRBV4-1, the J gene TRBJ1-1; maybe TRBD1 (6 bases). The CDR3 loop spans 15 amino acids. In germline, CDR1 is MGHRA, CDR2 YSYEKL. V lost 1 base and J lost 8, with 17 bases in between. CDR3 sequence: CASSQVRRGEDEAFF. CDR3 sequence (DNA): TGCGCCAGCAGCCAAGTCCGGAGGGGGGAGGACGAAGCTTTCTTT.

The count of this clone is one. The same CDR3 can be traced to other DNA sequences in this sample. The chain couples TRBV9 to TRBJ1-4; TRBD1 might be the D (6 bases). Germline V CDR1 and CDR2: SGDLS, YYNGEE. V dropped 0 bases and J dropped 8 bases, with 14 bases sitting between them. CDR3 length: 15 residues. The CDR3 protein is CASSVGGQGFEKLFF. Here the CDR3 DNA reads TGTGCCAGCAGCGTAGGCGGTCAGGGGTTCGAAAAACTGTTTTTT.

This chain uses TRBV3-1 (or the pseudogene TRBV3-2) with TRBJ2-2, with D unclear. The V gene lost 2 bases and the J gene lost 0 bases, with 13 bases spanning the gap. This CDR3 spans 17 amino acids. CDR1 and CDR2 from the germline V gene are LGHDT and YNNKEL (reference sequence). CDR3 nucleotide sequence: TGTGCCAGCAGCCAAAACCTCGGCGGTGCGAACACCGGGGAGCTGTTTTTT. Encoded protein: CASSQNLGGANTGELFF.

The chain has TRBV4-1 and TRBJ2-1; the D gene is possibly TRBD1 (5 bases). The CDR3 is 15 amino acids. Trimming took 1 base from V and 9 from J, leaving 16 bases between them. Germline V lookup: CDR1 MGHRA, CDR2 YSYEKL. CDR3 residues: CASSQVPPGLSEQFF. As DNA, the CDR3 is TGCGCCAGCAGCCAAGTCCCGCCAGGGCTAAGTGAGCAGTTCTTC.

The V gene is TRBV29-1, the J gene TRBJ2-7; 7 bases are shared with TRBD1. The V segment lost 3 bases and the J segment 2 bases; nucleotides outside the gene matches: 10. Germline CDR1 SQVTM, CDR2 ANQGSEA. This CDR3 has 15 amino acids. CDR3 nucleotide sequence: TGCAGCGTTGAGGGCGGTGGGACAGAAACCTACGAGCAGTACTTC. It translates to CSVEGGGTETYEQYF.

This chain connects TRBV19 to TRBJ1-3; D not certain. Germline CDR1 reads LNHDA; CDR2 reads SQIVND (reference sequence). The ends were cut back, 8 bases at V and 2 bases at J, with 19 bases in the middle. This CDR3 is built from 16 residues. CDR3 residues: CASSLLGAGPGNTIYF. DNA for the CDR3: TGTGCCAGTTCCCTTCTGGGCGCCGGCCCTGGAAACACCATATATTTT.

The rearrangement uses TRBV5-1 and TRBJ2-3; unclear D gene. V lost 1 base to trimming and J lost 1 base, with 10 bases between them. The CDR3 is made up of 15 amino acids. The V gene's germline CDR1 is SGHRS and CDR2 YFSETQ. The CDR3 loop is CASSLMTSGTDTQYF. CDR3 nucleotides: TGCGCCAGCAGCTTGATGACTTCCGGCACAGATACGCAGTATTTT. The full variable domain, rest sourced from reference TRBV5-1 and TRBJ2-3, is KAGVTQTPRYLIKTRGQQVTLSCSPISGHRSVSWYQQTPGQGLQFLFEYFSETQRNKGNFPGRFSGRQFSNSRSEMNVSTLELGDSALYLCASSLMTSGTDTQYFGPGTRLTVL.

This clone is a singleton in its sample. V usage is TRBV11-2 and J usage is TRBJ1-3; weak D call: TRBD1 (5 bases). The CDR3 length is 17 residues. The V gene lost 4 bases and the J gene lost 3 bases, with 19 bases spanning the gap. Per germline, CDR1 SGHAT and CDR2 FQNNGV. CDR3 in amino acids: CASSSRGAAGSGNTIYF. The CDR3 nucleotides are TGTGCCAGCAGCTCTAGAGGGGCGGCAGGGAGTGGAAACACCATATATTTT.

This clone showed up just once. The chain joins TRBV6-5 to TRBJ2-7; 8 bases are shared with TRBD1. CDR3 size: 15 residues. CDR1 is MNHEY and CDR2 is SVGAGI in the germline V gene. The V and J ends lost 6 bases and 2 bases, in that order; junction bases with no gene match: 9. The CDR3 nucleotides read TGTGCCAGCAGGTCGCCCAGGACAGGGACCTACGAGCAGTACTTC. Translated, it gives CASRSPRTGTYEQYF.

V and J are TRBV6-5 and TRBJ1-4; D unclear. Germline-derived CDR1 and CDR2 are MNHEY and SVGAGI. Trimming removed 2 bases from V and 5 bases from J, with 15 bases in between. This CDR3 spans 16 amino acids. The CDR3 coding sequence is TGTGCCAGCAGTTACCATAGGGATTCCGGGAATGAAAAACTGTTTTTT. Its protein is CASSYHRDSGNEKLFF.

This chain uses TRBV7-2 with TRBJ2-1; 8 nucleotides agree with TRBD1. Trimming removed 5 bases from V and 0 bases from J; junction bases left unmatched: 3. There are 15 residues in the CDR3. Germline V gene lookup returns CDR1 SGHTA and CDR2 FQGNSA. The CDR3 region is CASSEGQDSYNEQFF. CDR3 DNA sequence: TGTGCCAGCAGCGAGGGACAGGACTCCTACAATGAGCAGTTCTTC. The full variable domain, rest sourced from reference TRBV7-2 and TRBJ2-1, is GAGVSQSPSNKVTEKGKDVELRCDPISGHTALYWYRQSLGQGLEFLIYFQGNSAPDKSGLPSDRFSAERTGGSVSTLTIQRTQQEDSAVYLCASSEGQDSYNEQFFGPGTRLTVL.

The chain joins TRBV7-2 to TRBJ2-7; possibly TRBD2 for D (6 bases). V lost 2 bases, J lost 0 bases, and 11 bases lay in between. The V gene's germline CDR1 is SGHTA and CDR2 FQGNSA. This CDR3 has 15 amino acids. The CDR3 DNA reads as TGTGCCAGCAGCTTAAGTAGCGGCAGCTCCTACGAGCAGTACGTC. It codes for CASSLSSGSSYEQYV.